Following are 26 T cell receptor beta chains from one sample sequenced in a study of shared clonotypes between healthy human individuals. Some clones are missing from TCRdb's copy, which holds only in-frame ones; the method was immunoSEQ multiplex PCR. The data show about 590,000 clones, with roughly 95% seen just once and 0.085% to 0.11% held by the top ten. CD8 cells regarded as naive lacked CD45RO, were positively chosen for CCR7, and omitted terminally differentiated effector memory CD45RA+ cells. The sample comprised naive CD8+ T cells sorted from blood. The receptor source for this set is a woman aged 25 to 39 in good health.

The rearrangement uses TRBV19 and TRBJ1-1; TRBD1 is a possible D gene (5 bases). Germline assignment: CDR1 LNHDA and CDR2 SQIVND (reference sequence). Trimming left V 7 bases short and J 2 bases short, with 20 bases between. The CDR3 contains 16 residues. CDR3 DNA: TGTGCCAGTACTGACCGGGGCCAGATAAGTAACACTGAAGCTTTCTTT. It specifies CASTDRGQISNTEAFF.

Only a few counts were recorded for this clone. The genes are TRBV4-1 and TRBJ1-1, with a possible D match to TRBD1 (5 bases). Germline lookup yields CDR1 MGHRA and CDR2 YSYEKL. The V end was cut by 0 bases, the J end by 1 base, with 15 bases between. CDR3 length: 17 amino acids. As DNA, the CDR3 is TGCGCCAGCAGCCAAGAGTTTGTAGGACACCGGAACACTGAAGCTTTCTTT. Protein sequence: CASSQEFVGHRNTEAFF.

The table lists this clone with a count of one. V gene TRBV10-1 combines with J gene TRBJ2-5; 7 nucleotides align to TRBD1. The CDR3 is made up of 14 amino acids. Germline loops: CDR1 WNHNN, CDR2 SYGVQD (reference sequence). Unmatched junction bases numbered 10, after V lost 5 bases and J lost 7 bases. The CDR3: CASSSGQERGTQYF. DNA of the CDR3: TGCGCCAGCAGTTCTGGACAGGAGCGTGGGACCCAGTACTTC.

The genes are TRBV28 and TRBJ1-5; 7 nucleotides line up with TRBD1. The V segment lost 4 bases and the J segment 0 bases; nucleotides outside the gene matches: 3. Germline V gene sequence: CDR1 MDHEN, CDR2 SYDVKM. The length of the CDR3 is 15 residues. CDR3 protein: CASSWGQYSNQPQHF. The CDR3 DNA reads as TGTGCCAGCAGTTGGGGACAGTATAGCAATCAGCCCCAGCATTTT.

The rearrangement joins TRBV11-2 to TRBJ2-5, with 8 positions matching TRBD1. The CDR3 is made up of 15 amino acids. V dropped 3 bases and J dropped 5; count of bases not matched to a gene: 8. CDR1 is SGHAT, CDR2 FQNNGV, per germline. CDR3 coding DNA: TGTGCCAGCAGCTTGGGGACAGGCATGGGGGAGACCCAGTACTTC. This codes for CASSLGTGMGETQYF.

The chain recombines TRBV5-6 with TRBJ1-2; D might be TRBD1 (6 bases). The CDR3 is 14 amino acids. V dropped 2 bases and J dropped 1 base, with 9 bases sitting between them. The germline V gene encodes CDR1 SGHDT and CDR2 YYEEEE. The DNA for the CDR3 is TGTGCCAGCAGCTTAGGACAGCTTAACTATGGCTACACCTTC. It codes for CASSLGQLNYGYTF.

This sequence joins TRBV23-1 and TRBJ2-1; 10 nucleotides align to TRBD1. TRBV23-1 is assigned to the ORF class and has an uncertain function. Unmatched junction bases numbered 11, after V lost 3 bases and J lost 3 bases. This CDR3 region has 18 residues. CDR3 protein: CASSHPKTGTGDYNEQFF. The CDR3 bases are TGCGCCAGCAGTCACCCCAAAACCGGGACAGGGGACTACAATGAGCAGTTCTTC.

V gene TRBV13 combines with J gene TRBJ2-7; D tentatively reads TRBD1 or TRBD2 (5 bases each). The CDR3 sequence is 18 residues long. Trimming cost V 5 bases and J 0 bases, with 23 bases left between them. Germline CDR1 reads PRHDT; CDR2 reads FYEKMQ (reference sequence). The CDR3 loop reads CASSQGTPELGSSYEQYF. CDR3 sequence (DNA): TGTGCCAGCAGCCAAGGGACCCCAGAATTAGGAAGCTCCTACGAGCAGTACTTC.

This clone was detected only once. This rearrangement joins TRBV5-4 to TRBJ1-1; possibly TRBD1 for D (5 bases). This CDR3 region has 14 residues. Germline V gene lookup returns CDR1 SGHNT and CDR2 YYREEE (reference sequence). V dropped 2 bases and J dropped 4 bases, with 12 bases sitting between them. The CDR3 spells CASSLWGGGTEAFF. The CDR3 DNA sequence: TGTGCCAGCAGCTTATGGGGCGGGGGCACTGAAGCTTTCTTT.

The chain joins TRBV10-3 to TRBJ2-7; 8 bases line up with TRBD1. CDR3 length: 13 amino acids. V lost 8 bases to trimming and J lost 4 bases; unmatched junction nucleotides: 7. The germline V gene encodes CDR1 ENHRY and CDR2 SYGVKD. CDR3 amino acids: CAIGRQGAYEQYF. For the CDR3, the DNA is TGTGCCATCGGACGGCAGGGGGCTTACGAGCAGTACTTC.

The chain employs TRBV16 and TRBJ2-4; possible D gene TRBD1, 6 bases. The germline V and J ends were trimmed by 0 bases and 1 base, with 13 bases remaining between them. Looked up from germline, CDR1 is KGHSY and CDR2 is FQNENV. The CDR3 has 17 amino acids. The CDR3 loop is CASSQSGAGLAKNIQYF. The DNA for the CDR3 is TGTGCCAGCAGCCAATCGGGGGCAGGGCTGGCCAAAAACATTCAGTACTTC.

The V call is TRBV7-6, the J call TRBJ2-1; D perhaps matches TRBD2 (5 bases). Per the germline V gene, CDR1 is SGHVS and CDR2 is FNYEAQ. Trimming left V 1 base short and J 12 bases short, with 16 bases between. The CDR3 is made up of 14 amino acids. As DNA, the CDR3 is TGTGCCAGCAGCTTAGGGCGCCTTCCCAGCGGGCAGTTCTTC. It is translated as CASSLGRLPSGQFF. The whole variable domain, filled in from reference TRBV7-6 and TRBJ2-1, reads GAGVSQSPRYKVTKRGQDVALRCDPISGHVSLYWYRQALGQGPEFLTYFNYEAQQDKSGLPNDRFSAERPEGSISTLTIQRTEQRDSAMYRCASSLGRLPSGQFFGPGTRLTVL.

This chain links TRBV9 with TRBJ2-3, with 7 bases matching TRBD2. The germline CDR1 and CDR2 sequences are SGDLS and YYNGEE. J gave up 14 bases and V 4 bases, and 10 bases lay outside the gene matches. The CDR3 contains 12 residues. The CDR3 coding sequence is TGTGCCAGCAGCCAGGGCGCGGGAGAGGGGTATTTT. Encoded protein: CASSQGAGEGYF. The full variable domain, its missing parts supplied by reference TRBV9 and TRBJ2-3, is DSGVTQTPKHLITATGQRVTLRCSPRSGDLSVYWYQQSLDQGLQFLIQYYNGEERAKGNILERFSAQQFPDLHSELNLSSLELGDSALYFCASSQGAGEGYFGPGTRLTVL.

The V gene is TRBV4-2, the J gene TRBJ2-3, with 7 bases identical to TRBD2. V was pared by 1 base and J by 2 bases, with 6 bases of the junction left unmatched. The CDR3 has 16 amino acids. Germline loops: CDR1 LGHNA, CDR2 YNFKEQ. In nucleotides, the CDR3 is TGTGCCAGCAGCCAAGTCGGGGGGAGTGTCACAGATACGCAGTATTTT. Residues: CASSQVGGSVTDTQYF.

The rearrangement uses TRBV19 and TRBJ2-7, with D possibly TRBD2 on 5 matching bases. CDR3 size: 14 residues. Trimming removed 1 base at V and 7 bases at J, with 14 bases between. Germline V gene sequence: CDR1 LNHDA, CDR2 SQIVND (reference sequence). The CDR3: CASSIATTKGEQYF. CDR3 bases: TGTGCCAGTAGTATAGCGACGACTAAGGGAGAGCAGTACTTC.

The CDR3: CASSFAFGGTGSAYEQYF. The CDR3 region has the DNA TGTGCCAGTAGTTTCGCGTTCGGAGGGACAGGTTCGGCCTACGAGCAGTACTTC. The chain carries TRBV19 and TRBJ2-7, with TRBD1 matching 8 bases. Germline CDR1 and CDR2: LNHDA and SQIVND (reference sequence). The V gene end was trimmed by 5 bases and the J gene end by 2 bases; junction bases not matched to a gene: 17. The CDR3 loop spans 18 amino acids.

This chain uses TRBV21-1 with TRBJ1-1. TRBV21-1 is classified as a pseudogene. The CDR3 sequence is 18 residues long. The CDR3 loop is CASSKALGRQCAEAEAFF. DNA for the CDR3: TGTGCCAGCAGCAAAGCGCTGGGTAGGCAGTGCGCTGAGGCTGAAGCTTTCTTT.

The rearrangement uses TRBV28 and TRBJ2-7; 10 bases are shared with TRBD2. CDR1 MDHEN and CDR2 SYDVKM come from the germline V gene. J was trimmed by 5 bases and V by 6 bases; bases with no gene match: 16. The CDR3 has 17 residues. DNA of the CDR3: TGTGCCAGCAGGGGGGGCGGTTGGGCTAGCGGGAGCCACGAGCAGTACTTC. Protein product: CASRGGGWASGSHEQYF.

This rearrangement joins TRBV11-2 to TRBJ1-4; a possible D gene is TRBD1 (6 bases). V lost 7 bases and J lost 4, with 19 bases in between. The CDR3 consists of 16 residues. Germline V lookup: CDR1 SGHAT, CDR2 FQNNGV. The CDR3 spells CASTLRAGVGNEKLFF. CDR3 bases: TGTGCCAGCACCCTTAGGGCAGGGGTGGGTAATGAAAAACTGTTTTTT.

The chain combines TRBV28 with TRBJ1-2; D gene uncertain. The germline V gene encodes CDR1 MDHEN and CDR2 SYDVKM. V dropped 5 bases and J dropped 8 bases, with 18 bases sitting between them. The length of the CDR3 is 14 residues. The CDR3, as DNA: TGTGCCAGCAGTCTTATGGCCTCAGGAGGAGGCTACACCTTC. Protein product: CASSLMASGGGYTF.

The chain recombines TRBV27 with TRBJ2-1; 9 nucleotides agree with TRBD2. CDR3 length equals 14 residues. The V gene's germline CDR1 is MNHEY and CDR2 SMNVEV (reference sequence). V gave up 5 bases and J gave up 7 bases; unmatched junction bases: 6. The chain's CDR3 is CASSLAGIGNEQFF. The CDR3 nucleotides are TGTGCCAGCAGTCTAGCGGGAATTGGGAATGAGCAGTTCTTC.

The V gene is TRBV7-2, the J gene TRBJ2-1; perhaps TRBD2 as D (5 bases). The CDR3 length is 15 residues. Germline V gene data show CDR1 as SGHTA and CDR2 as FQGNSA. Deletions cut 7 bases from V and 3 bases from J, with 16 bases between. The CDR3 spells CASTTGVDYYNEQFF. DNA of the CDR3: TGTGCCAGCACCACTGGCGTAGACTACTACAATGAGCAGTTCTTC.

The chain is built from TRBV5-6 and TRBJ2-7; 8 bases line up with TRBD2. Trimming at V came to 4 bases and at J to 2 bases, leaving 8 bases not matched to a gene. Germline-derived CDR1 and CDR2 are SGHDT and YYEEEE. The CDR3 length is 15 residues. CDR3 sequence: CASSPGLAKAYEQYF. CDR3 DNA: TGTGCCAGCAGCCCTGGACTAGCAAAAGCCTACGAGCAGTACTTC.

The chain recombines TRBV5-1 with TRBJ2-1, with TRBD2 as a possible D gene (6 bases). Germline CDR1 is SGHRS and CDR2 is YFSETQ. The germline V and J ends were trimmed by 2 bases and 10 bases, with 25 bases remaining between them. The CDR3 has 17 residues. This CDR3 reads CASSLKRPGTSLREQFF. CDR3 bases: TGCGCCAGCAGCTTAAAGCGTCCCGGGACTTCCCTTAGGGAGCAGTTCTTC.

This clone came up a few times. This chain joins TRBV28 and TRBJ1-3, with a tentative D call TRBD1 (5 bases). The CDR3 contains 15 residues. The ends were cut back, 3 bases at V and 7 bases at J, with 16 bases in the middle. The germline CDR1 and CDR2 sequences are MDHEN and SYDVKM. Written as DNA, the CDR3 is TGTGCCAGCAGTTTGGGACGTGGGGCCAGGAACACCATATATTTT. Amino acid sequence: CASSLGRGARNTIYF.

The V gene is TRBV19, the J gene TRBJ1-5, with 8 bases identical to TRBD1. CDR1 LNHDA and CDR2 SQIVND come from the germline V gene (reference sequence). The CDR3 sequence is 23 residues long. V shed 5 bases, J shed 4 bases, and the junction held 31 bases outside the gene matches. CDR3 sequence: CASSGLGLRADPTPGQENQPQHF. The CDR3, as DNA: TGTGCCAGTAGTGGTTTGGGGCTGAGGGCTGACCCGACCCCGGGACAGGAAAATCAGCCCCAGCATTTT.